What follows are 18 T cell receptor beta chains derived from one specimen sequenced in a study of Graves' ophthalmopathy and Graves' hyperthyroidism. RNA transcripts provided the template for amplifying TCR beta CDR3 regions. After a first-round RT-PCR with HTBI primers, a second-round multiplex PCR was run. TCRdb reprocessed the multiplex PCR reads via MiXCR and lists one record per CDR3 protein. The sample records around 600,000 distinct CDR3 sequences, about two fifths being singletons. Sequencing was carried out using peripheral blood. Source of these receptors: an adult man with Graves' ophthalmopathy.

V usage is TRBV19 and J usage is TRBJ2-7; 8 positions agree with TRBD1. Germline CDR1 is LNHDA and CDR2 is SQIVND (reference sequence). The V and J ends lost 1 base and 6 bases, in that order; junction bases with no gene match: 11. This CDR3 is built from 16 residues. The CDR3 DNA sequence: TGTGCCAGTAGTATAGCTACAGGACAGGGAACGCGCGAGCAGTACTTC. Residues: CASSIATGQGTREQYF.

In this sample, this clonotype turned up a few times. The CDR3 sequence is CASSYNTGNTEAFF. The CDR3 DNA is TGTGCCAGCAGTTACAACACAGGGAACACTGAAGCTTTCTTT. The J gene is TRBJ1-1, the V gene TRBV6-5; tentative D call: TRBD1 (5 bases). With 2 bases removed from V and 1 base from J, the gap between germline ends came to 8 bases. Per germline, CDR1 MNHEY and CDR2 SVGAGI. The CDR3 is 14 residues long.

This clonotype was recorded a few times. CDR3 residues: CASSDGQSDYQPQHF. The CDR3 DNA sequence: TGTGCCAGCAGTGACGGACAGTCCGACTATCAGCCCCAGCATTTT. The chain couples TRBV25-1 to TRBJ1-5; TRBD1 might be the D (6 bases). The germline V gene has CDR1 MGHDK and CDR2 SYGVNS. Trimming took off 3 bases at V and 5 bases at J, with 14 bases between the two ends. The CDR3 is 15 amino acids.

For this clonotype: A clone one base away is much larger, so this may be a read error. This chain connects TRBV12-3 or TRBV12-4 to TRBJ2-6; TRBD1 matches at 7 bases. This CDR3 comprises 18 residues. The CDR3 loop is CASSYDRAPTSGANVLAF. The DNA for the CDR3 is TGTGCCAGCAGTTACGACAGGGCGCCGACCTCTGGGGCCAACGTCCTGGCTTTC.

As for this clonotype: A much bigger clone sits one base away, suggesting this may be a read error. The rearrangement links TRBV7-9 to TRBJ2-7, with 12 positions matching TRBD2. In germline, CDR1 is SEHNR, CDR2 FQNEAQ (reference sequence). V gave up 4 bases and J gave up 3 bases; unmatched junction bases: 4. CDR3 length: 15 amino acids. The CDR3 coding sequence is TGTGCCAGCAGCTCGGGACTAGCGGGTAACTACGAGCAGTACTTC. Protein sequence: CASSSGLAGNYEQYF.

CDR3 nucleotides: TGTGCCAGCAGGCACCTGACTAGCGGAGACGCCGGGGAGCTGTTTTTT. This gives the protein CASRHLTSGDAGELFF. The V gene is TRBV6-6, the J gene TRBJ2-2; 9 bases fit TRBD2. Germline values: CDR1 MNHNY, CDR2 SVGAGI (reference sequence). The CDR3 sequence is 16 residues long. V shed 6 bases and J 6 bases; nucleotides not matched to a gene: 11.

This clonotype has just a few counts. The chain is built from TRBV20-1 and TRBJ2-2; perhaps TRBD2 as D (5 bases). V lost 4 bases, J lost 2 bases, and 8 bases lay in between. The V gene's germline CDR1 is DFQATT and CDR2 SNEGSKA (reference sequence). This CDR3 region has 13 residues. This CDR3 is CSAKRTNTGELFF. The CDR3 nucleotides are TGCAGTGCTAAGCGGACTAACACCGGGGAGCTGTTTTTT.

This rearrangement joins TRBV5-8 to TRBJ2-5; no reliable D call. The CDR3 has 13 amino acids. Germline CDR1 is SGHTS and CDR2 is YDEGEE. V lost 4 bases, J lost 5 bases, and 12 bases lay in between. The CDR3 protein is CASSRPGQETQYF. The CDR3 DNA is TGTGCCAGCAGCCGCCCCGGTCAGGAGACCCAGTACTTC.

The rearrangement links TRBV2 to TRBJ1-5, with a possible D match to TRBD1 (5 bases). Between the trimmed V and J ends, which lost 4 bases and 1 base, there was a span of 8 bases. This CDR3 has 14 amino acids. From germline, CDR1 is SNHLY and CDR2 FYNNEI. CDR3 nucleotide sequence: TGTGCCAGCAGTGGAGGGGAAAGCAATCAGCCCCAGCATTTT. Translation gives CASSGGESNQPQHF.

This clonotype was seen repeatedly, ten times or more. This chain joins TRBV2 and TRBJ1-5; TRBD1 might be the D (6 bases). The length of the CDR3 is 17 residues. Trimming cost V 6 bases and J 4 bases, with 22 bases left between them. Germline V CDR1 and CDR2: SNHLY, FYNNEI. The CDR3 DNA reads TGTGCCAGCAGCGCCTGGGGGGGGGGCGCAGGAAATCAGCCCCAGCATTTT. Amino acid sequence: CASSAWGGGAGNQPQHF.

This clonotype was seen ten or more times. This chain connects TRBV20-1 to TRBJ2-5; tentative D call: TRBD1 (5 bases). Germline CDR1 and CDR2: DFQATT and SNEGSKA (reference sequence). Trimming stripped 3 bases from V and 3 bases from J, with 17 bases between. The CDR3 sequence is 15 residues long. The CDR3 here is CSASFVGRGEETQYF. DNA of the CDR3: TGCAGTGCTAGTTTTGTAGGAAGGGGTGAAGAGACCCAGTACTTC.

CDR3 nucleotide sequence: TGTGCTAGTGGTTTGGTAGTAGGGGGCCAGCCCCAGCATTTT. Translating gives CASGLVVGGQPQHF. J is TRBJ1-5 and V is TRBV12-5, with TRBD1 identical over 7 bases. This CDR3 contains 14 residues. Germline-derived CDR1 and CDR2 are LGHNT and FRNRAP. Trimming cost V 0 bases and J 7 bases; bases outside gene matches: 3.

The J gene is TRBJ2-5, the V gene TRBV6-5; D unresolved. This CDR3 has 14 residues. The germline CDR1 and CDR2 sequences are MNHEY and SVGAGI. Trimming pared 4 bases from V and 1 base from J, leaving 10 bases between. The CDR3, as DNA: TGTGCCAGCAGTTTCCGCCGAAGCCAAGAGACCCAGTACTTC. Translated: CASSFRRSQETQYF.

In DNA, the CDR3 is TGCGCCAGCAGCTGGGGACGTATGAACACTGAAGCTTTCTTT. Protein product: CASSWGRMNTEAFF. This chain links TRBV5-1 with TRBJ1-1; tentative D call: TRBD1 (5 bases). Deletions cut 3 bases from V and 0 bases from J, with 9 bases between. The CDR3 covers 14 residues. Germline V gene sequence: CDR1 SGHRS, CDR2 YFSETQ.

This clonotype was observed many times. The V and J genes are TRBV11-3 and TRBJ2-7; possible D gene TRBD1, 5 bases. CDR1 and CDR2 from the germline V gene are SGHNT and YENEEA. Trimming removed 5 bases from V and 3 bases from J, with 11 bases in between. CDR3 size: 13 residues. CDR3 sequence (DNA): TGTGCCAGCAGCCTTACTCAGGGCTACGAGCAGTACTTC. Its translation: CASSLTQGYEQYF.

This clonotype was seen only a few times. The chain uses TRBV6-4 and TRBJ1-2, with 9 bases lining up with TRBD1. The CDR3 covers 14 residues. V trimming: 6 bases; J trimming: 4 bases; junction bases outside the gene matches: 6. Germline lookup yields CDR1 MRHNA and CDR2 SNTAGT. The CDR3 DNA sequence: TGTGCCAGCAGCTCGGACAGGGGAGTCTATGGCTACACCTTC. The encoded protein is CASSSDRGVYGYTF.

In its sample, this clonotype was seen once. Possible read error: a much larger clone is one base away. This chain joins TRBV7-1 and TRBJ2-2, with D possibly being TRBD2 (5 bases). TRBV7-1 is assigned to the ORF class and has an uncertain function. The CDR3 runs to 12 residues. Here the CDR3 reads CASSSGSGELLF. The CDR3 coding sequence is TGTGCCAGCAGCTCGGGTTCCGGGGAGCTGCTTTTT.

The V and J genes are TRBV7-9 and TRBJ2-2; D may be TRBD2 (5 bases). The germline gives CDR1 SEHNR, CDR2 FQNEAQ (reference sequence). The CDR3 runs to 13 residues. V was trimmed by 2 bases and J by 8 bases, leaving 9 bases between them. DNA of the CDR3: TGTGCCAGCAGCTTAAAGGGCGGGGGGGAGCTGTTTTTT. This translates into CASSLKGGGELFF.